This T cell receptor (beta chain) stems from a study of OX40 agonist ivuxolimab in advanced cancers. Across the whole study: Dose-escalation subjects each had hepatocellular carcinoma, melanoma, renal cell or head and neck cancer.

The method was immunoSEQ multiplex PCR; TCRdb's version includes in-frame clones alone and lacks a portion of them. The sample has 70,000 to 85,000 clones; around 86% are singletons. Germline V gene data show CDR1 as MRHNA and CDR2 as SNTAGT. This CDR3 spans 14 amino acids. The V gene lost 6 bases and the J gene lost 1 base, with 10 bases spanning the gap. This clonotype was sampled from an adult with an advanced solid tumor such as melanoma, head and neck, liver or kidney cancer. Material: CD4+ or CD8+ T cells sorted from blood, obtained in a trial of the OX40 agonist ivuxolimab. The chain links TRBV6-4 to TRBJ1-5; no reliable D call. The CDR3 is CASSLRGSNQPQHF. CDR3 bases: TGTGCCAGCAGCCTGAGAGGGAGCAATCAGCCCCAGCATTTT.